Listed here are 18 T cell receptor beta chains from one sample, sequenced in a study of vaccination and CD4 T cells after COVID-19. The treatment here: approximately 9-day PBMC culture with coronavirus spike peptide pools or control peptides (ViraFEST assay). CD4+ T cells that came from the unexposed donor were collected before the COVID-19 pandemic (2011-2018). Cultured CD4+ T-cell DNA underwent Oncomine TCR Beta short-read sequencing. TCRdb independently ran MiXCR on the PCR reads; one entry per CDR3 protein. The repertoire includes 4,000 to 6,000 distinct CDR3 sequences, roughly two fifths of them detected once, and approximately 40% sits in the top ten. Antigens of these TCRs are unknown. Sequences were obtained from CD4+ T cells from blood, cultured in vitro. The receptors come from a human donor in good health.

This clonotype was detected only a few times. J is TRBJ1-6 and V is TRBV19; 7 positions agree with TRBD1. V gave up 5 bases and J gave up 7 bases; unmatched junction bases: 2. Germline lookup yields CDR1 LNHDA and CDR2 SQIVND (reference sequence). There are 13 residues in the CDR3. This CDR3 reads CASSLGQNSPLHF. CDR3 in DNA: TGTGCCAGTAGTCTGGGACAGAATTCACCCCTCCACTTT.

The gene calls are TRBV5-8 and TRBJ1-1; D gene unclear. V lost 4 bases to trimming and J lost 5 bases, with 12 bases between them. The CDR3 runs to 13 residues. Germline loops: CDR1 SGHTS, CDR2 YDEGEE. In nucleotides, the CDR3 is TGTGCCAGCAGCCGAAATAATCGGACTGAAGCTTTCTTT. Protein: CASSRNNRTEAFF.

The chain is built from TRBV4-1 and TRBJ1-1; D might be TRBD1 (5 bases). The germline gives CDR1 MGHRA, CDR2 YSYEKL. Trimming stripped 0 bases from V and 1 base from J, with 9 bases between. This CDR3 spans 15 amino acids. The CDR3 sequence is CASSQDQGRNTEAFF. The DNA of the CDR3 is TGCGCCAGCAGCCAAGATCAGGGTAGGAACACTGAAGCTTTCTTT.

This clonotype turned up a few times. CDR3 bases: TGTGCCAGCAGTTTTGGACAGGGACCCATCGGCTACACCTTC. Residues: CASSFGQGPIGYTF. The chain couples TRBV12-3 or TRBV12-4 to TRBJ1-2, with 8 bases matching TRBD1. The junction had 8 bases not matched to a gene; V was cut back by 3 bases and J by 8 bases. This CDR3 has 14 amino acids.

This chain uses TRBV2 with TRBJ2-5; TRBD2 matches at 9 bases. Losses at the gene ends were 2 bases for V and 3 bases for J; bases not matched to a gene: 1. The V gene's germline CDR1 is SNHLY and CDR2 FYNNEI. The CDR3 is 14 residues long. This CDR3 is CASSEQRGEETQYF. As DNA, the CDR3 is TGTGCCAGCAGTGAACAGCGGGGGGAAGAGACCCAGTACTTC.

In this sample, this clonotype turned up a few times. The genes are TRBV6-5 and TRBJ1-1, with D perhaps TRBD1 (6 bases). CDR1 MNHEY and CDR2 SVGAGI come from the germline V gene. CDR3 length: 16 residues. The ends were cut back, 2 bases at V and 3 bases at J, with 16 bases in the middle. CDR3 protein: CASSYGMGRGDTEAFF. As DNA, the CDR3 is TGTGCCAGCAGTTACGGTATGGGGAGGGGGGACACTGAAGCTTTCTTT.

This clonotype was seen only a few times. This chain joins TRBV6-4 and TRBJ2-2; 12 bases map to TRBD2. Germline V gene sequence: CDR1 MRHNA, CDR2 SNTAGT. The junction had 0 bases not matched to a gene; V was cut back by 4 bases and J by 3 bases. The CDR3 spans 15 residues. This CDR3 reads CASSGTSGDTGELFF. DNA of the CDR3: TGTGCCAGCAGTGGGACTAGCGGGGACACCGGGGAGCTGTTTTTT.

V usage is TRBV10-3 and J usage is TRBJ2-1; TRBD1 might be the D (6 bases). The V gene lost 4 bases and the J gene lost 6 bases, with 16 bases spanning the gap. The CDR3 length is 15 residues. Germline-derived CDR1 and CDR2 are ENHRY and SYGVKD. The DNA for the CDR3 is TGTGCCATCAGTGGGTCAGGGGCTGAGGGCAATGAGCAGTTCTTC. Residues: CAISGSGAEGNEQFF.

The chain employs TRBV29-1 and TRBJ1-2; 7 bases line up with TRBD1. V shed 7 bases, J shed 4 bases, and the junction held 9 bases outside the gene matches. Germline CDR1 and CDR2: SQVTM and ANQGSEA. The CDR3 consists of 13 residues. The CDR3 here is CSARGGATYGYTF. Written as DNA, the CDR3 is TGCAGCGCCAGGGGGGGGGCGACCTATGGCTACACCTTC.

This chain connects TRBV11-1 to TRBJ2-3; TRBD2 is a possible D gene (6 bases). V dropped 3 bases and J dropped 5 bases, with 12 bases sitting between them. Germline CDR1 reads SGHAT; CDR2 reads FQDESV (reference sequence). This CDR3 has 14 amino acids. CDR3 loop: CASSFRLVQDTQYF. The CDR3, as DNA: TGTGCCAGCAGCTTCAGACTAGTCCAAGATACGCAGTATTTT.

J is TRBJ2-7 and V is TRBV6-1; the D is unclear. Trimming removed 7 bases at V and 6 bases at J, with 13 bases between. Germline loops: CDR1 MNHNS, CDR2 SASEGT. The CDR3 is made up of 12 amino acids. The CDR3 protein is CASISSRGEQYF. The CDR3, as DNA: TGTGCCAGCATTTCGAGTCGTGGCGAGCAGTACTTC.

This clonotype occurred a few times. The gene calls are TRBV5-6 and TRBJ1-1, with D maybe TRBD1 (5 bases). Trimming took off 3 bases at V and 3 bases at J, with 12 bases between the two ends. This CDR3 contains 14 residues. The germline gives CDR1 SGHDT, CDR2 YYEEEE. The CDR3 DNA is TGTGCCAGCAGCTATAGAGCGGGACACACTGAAGCTTTCTTT. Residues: CASSYRAGHTEAFF.

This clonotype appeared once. The CDR3 loop reads CASRSQGLPYGYTF. The CDR3 coding sequence is TGTGCCAGCAGGTCACAGGGGCTCCCCTATGGCTACACCTTC. This chain links TRBV12-3 or TRBV12-4 with TRBJ1-2; TRBD1 matches at 7 bases. The CDR3 sequence is 14 residues long. V trimming: 6 bases; J trimming: 4 bases; junction bases outside the gene matches: 8.

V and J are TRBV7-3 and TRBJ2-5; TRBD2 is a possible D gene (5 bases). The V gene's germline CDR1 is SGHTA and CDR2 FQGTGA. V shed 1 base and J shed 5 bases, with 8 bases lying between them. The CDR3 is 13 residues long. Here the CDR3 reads CASSLNGGETQYF. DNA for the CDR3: TGTGCCAGCAGCTTAAATGGCGGGGAGACCCAGTACTTC.

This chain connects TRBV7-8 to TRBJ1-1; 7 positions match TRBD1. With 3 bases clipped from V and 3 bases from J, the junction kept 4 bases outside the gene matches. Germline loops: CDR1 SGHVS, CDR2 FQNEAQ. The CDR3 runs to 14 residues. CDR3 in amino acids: CASSLGTGDTEAFF. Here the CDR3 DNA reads TGTGCCAGCAGCTTGGGAACAGGGGACACTGAAGCTTTCTTT.

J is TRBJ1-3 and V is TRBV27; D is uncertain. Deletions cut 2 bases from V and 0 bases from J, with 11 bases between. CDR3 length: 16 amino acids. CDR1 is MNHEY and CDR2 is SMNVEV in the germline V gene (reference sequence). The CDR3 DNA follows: TGTGCCAGCAGTTTAGGACCACCACTCTCTGGAAACACCATATATTTT. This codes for CASSLGPPLSGNTIYF.

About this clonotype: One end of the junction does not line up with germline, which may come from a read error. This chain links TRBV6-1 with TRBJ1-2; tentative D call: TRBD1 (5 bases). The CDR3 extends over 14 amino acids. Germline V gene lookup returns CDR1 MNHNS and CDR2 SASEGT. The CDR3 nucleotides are TGTGCCAGCGGTGATCGGGGGATTGGCTATGGCTACACCTTC. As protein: CASGDRGIGYGYTF.

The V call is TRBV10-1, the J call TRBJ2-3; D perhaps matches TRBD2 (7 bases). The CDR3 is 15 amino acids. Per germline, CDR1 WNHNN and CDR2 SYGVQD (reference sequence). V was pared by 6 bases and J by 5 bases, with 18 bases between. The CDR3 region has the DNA TGCGCCAGCAGCGATCTCGGGGGGCATGGAGATACGCAGTATTTT. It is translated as CASSDLGGHGDTQYF.